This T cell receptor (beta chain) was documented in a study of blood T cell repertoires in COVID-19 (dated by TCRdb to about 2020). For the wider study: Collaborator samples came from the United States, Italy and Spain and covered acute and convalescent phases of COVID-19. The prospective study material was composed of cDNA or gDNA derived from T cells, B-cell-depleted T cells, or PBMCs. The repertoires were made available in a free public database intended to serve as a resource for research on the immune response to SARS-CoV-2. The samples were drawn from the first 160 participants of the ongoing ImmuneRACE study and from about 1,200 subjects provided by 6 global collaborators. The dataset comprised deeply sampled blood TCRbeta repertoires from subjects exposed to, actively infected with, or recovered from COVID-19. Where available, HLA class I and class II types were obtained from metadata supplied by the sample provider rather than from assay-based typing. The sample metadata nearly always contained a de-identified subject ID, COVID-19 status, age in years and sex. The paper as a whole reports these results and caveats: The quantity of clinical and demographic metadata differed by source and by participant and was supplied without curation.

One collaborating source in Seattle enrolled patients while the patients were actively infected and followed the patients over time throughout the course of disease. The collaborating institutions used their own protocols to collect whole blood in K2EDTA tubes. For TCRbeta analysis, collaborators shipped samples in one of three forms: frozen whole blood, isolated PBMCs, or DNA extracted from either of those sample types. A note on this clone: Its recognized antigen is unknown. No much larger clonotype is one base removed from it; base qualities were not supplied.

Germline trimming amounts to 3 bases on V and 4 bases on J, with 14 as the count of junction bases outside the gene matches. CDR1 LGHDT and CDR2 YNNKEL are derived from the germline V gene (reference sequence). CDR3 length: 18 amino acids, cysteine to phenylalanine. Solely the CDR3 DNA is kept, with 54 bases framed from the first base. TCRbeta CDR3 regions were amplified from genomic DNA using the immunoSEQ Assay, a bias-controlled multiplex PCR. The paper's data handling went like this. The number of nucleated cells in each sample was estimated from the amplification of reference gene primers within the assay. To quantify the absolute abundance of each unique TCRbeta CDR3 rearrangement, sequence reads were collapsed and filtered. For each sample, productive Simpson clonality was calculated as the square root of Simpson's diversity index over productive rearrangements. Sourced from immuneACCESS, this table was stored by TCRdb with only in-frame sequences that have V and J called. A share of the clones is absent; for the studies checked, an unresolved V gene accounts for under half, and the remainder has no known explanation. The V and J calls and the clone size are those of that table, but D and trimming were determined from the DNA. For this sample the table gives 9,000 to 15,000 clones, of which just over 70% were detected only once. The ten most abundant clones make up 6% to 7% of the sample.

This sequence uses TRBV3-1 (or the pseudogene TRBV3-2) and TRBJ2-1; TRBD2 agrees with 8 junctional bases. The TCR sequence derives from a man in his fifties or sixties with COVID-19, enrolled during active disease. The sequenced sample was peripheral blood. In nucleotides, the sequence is TGTGCCAGCAGCCAGAGCCCCACGGGAGGGTCTACGTACAATGAGCAGTTCTTC. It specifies CASSQSPTGGSTYNEQFF.